The present T cell receptor (beta chain) was sequenced within a study of OX40 agonist ivuxolimab in advanced cancers. The CDR3 is 11 amino acids. Germline values: CDR1 LNHDA, CDR2 SQIVND (reference sequence). Only in-frame clones appear in the TCRdb table, and some are missing; sequencing was by immunoSEQ multiplex PCR. This sample yields roughly 92,000 clones, of which more than 75% are seen a single time; over 0.7% belongs to the top ten. J is TRBJ1-5 and V is TRBV19; D is unclear. The material was CD4+ or CD8+ T cells sorted from blood, obtained in a trial of the OX40 agonist ivuxolimab. This clonotype was obtained from an adult with an advanced solid tumor such as melanoma, head and neck, liver or kidney cancer. As DNA, the CDR3 is TGTCTACGGGATAGCAATCAGCCCCAGCATTTT. Translation: CLRDSNQPQHF.